Following are 14 T cell receptor beta chains from one sample sequenced in a study of blood T cell repertoires in COVID-19. Only in-frame clones appear in the TCRdb table, and some are missing; sequencing was by immunoSEQ multiplex PCR. The data contain 150,000 or so clones, roughly 90% of them singletons. What was sequenced was peripheral blood. All receptors come from a woman in her fifties or sixties with acute or convalescent COVID-19.

The gene calls are TRBV18 and TRBJ2-7, with a possible D match to TRBD2 (6 bases). Germline lookup yields CDR1 KGHSH and CDR2 LQKENI. The V end was cut by 1 base, the J end by 0 bases, with 13 bases between. This CDR3 spans 16 amino acids. In DNA, the CDR3 is TGTGCCAGCTCACCACAACGGGGGTGGGACTCCTACGAGCAGTACTTC. Its translation is CASSPQRGWDSYEQYF.

The genes are TRBV27 and TRBJ2-2; 7 bases align to TRBD2. Germline trimming cut 3 bases from V and 4 bases from J; bases unmatched to any gene: 5. The CDR3 runs to 15 residues. Germline values: CDR1 MNHEY, CDR2 SMNVEV (reference sequence). CDR3 loop: CASSLRLAVTGELFF. The CDR3 DNA is TGTGCCAGCAGTTTGCGGCTAGCGGTCACCGGGGAGCTGTTTTTT.

The V call is TRBV18, the J call TRBJ2-5; 8 bases are shared with TRBD2. Germline-derived CDR1 and CDR2 are KGHSH and LQKENI. The trim removed 5 bases at V and 5 bases at J, leaving 10 bases unmatched. This CDR3 is 15 amino acids long. Here the CDR3 DNA reads TGTGCCAGCTCAAAGCCCGGACTAGCCGTTGAGACCCAGTACTTC. Residues: CASSKPGLAVETQYF.

The chain couples TRBV11-2 to TRBJ2-1, with D possibly TRBD2 on 5 matching bases. Between the trimmed V and J ends, which lost 1 base and 3 bases, there was a span of 10 bases. The CDR3 contains 15 residues. Germline-derived CDR1 and CDR2 are SGHAT and FQNNGV. CDR3 sequence: CASSLGEPLYNEQFF. CDR3 DNA: TGTGCCAGCAGCTTAGGGGAGCCTCTCTACAATGAGCAGTTCTTC.

The chain uses TRBV7-2 and TRBJ1-4; 7 positions agree with TRBD1. The junction had 8 bases not matched to a gene; V was cut back by 5 bases and J by 5 bases. The length of the CDR3 is 15 residues. Germline assignment: CDR1 SGHTA and CDR2 FQGNSA. The CDR3, as DNA: TGTGCCAGCAGCGCCCAAGGGGGCATAAATGAAAAACTGTTTTTT. Protein: CASSAQGGINEKLFF.

Many counts were recorded for this clone. The rearrangement joins TRBV19 to TRBJ1-4, with D perhaps TRBD1 (6 bases). In germline, CDR1 is LNHDA, CDR2 SQIVND (reference sequence). The V gene lost 8 bases and the J gene lost 8 bases, with 18 bases spanning the gap. This CDR3 contains 14 residues. The CDR3 DNA is TGTGCCAGTTCGGATATCAGGGGCGAAGAAAAACTGTTTTTT. This codes for CASSDIRGEEKLFF.

J is TRBJ2-7 and V is TRBV19; the match to TRBD2 covers 10 bases. The V gene end was trimmed by 1 base and the J gene end by 2 bases; junction bases not matched to a gene: 2. Germline V gene data show CDR1 as LNHDA and CDR2 as SQIVND (reference sequence). The CDR3 has 15 residues. CDR3 nucleotides: TGTGCCAGTAGTATAGGAGCGGGAGGGGCCTACGAGCAGTACTTC. Its protein product is CASSIGAGGAYEQYF. The variable domain in full, completed from reference TRBV19 and TRBJ2-7, reads DGGITQSPKYLFRKEGQNVTLSCEQNLNHDAMYWYRQDPGQGLRLIYYSQIVNDFQKGDIAEGYSVSREKKESFPLTVTSAQKNPTAFYLCASSIGAGGAYEQYFGPGTRLTVT.

This clone was seen a few times. The chain is built from TRBV27 and TRBJ1-2; a weak D match, TRBD1 (5 bases). The CDR3 runs 13 residues. The V end was cut by 8 bases, the J end by 5 bases, with 15 bases between. CDR1 and CDR2 from the germline V gene are MNHEY and SMNVEV (reference sequence). The CDR3 reads CASGTGGGYGYTF. CDR3 coding DNA: TGTGCCAGCGGGACGGGGGGTGGTTATGGCTACACCTTC.

The chain links TRBV6-1 to TRBJ1-5, with D possibly being TRBD1 (5 bases). Trimming cost V 2 bases and J 7 bases, with 21 bases left between them. In germline, CDR1 is MNHNS, CDR2 SASEGT. This CDR3 is 17 amino acids long. CDR3 bases: TGTGCCAGCAGTGAAATTTTTATTCGGGGGTCTCGGCAGCCCCAGCATTTT. Its protein product is CASSEIFIRGSRQPQHF.

This clone was seen a single time. This CDR3 reads CASSLIQGNYGYTF. CDR3 sequence (DNA): TGTGCCAGCAGTCTAATACAGGGGAACTATGGCTACACCTTC. V usage is TRBV7-8 and J usage is TRBJ1-2; 7 bases are shared with TRBD1. The CDR3 consists of 14 residues. V lost 6 bases, J lost 2 bases, and 6 bases stayed unmatched. Germline V gene sequence: CDR1 SGHVS, CDR2 FQNEAQ.

This clone was picked up one time. The rearrangement joins TRBV20-1 to TRBJ2-2, with a weak D call TRBD1 (6 bases). CDR3 length equals 15 residues. Germline values: CDR1 DFQATT, CDR2 SNEGSKA (reference sequence). V shed 3 bases and J shed 0 bases, with 11 bases lying between them. In DNA, the CDR3 is TGCAGTGCTAGTTACGGGACAACGAACACCGGGGAGCTGTTTTTT. Amino acids: CSASYGTTNTGELFF.

The chain uses TRBV11-2 and TRBJ2-3; 11 bases match TRBD2. With V trimmed by 2 bases and J by 3 bases, 4 bases remained unmatched. The CDR3 runs to 16 residues. Per the germline V gene, CDR1 is SGHAT and CDR2 is FQNNGV. The CDR3 sequence is CASSLYSSGRTDTQYF. CDR3 in DNA: TGTGCCAGCAGCTTATATTCTAGCGGGAGGACAGATACGCAGTATTTT.

The CDR3 nucleotides are TGTGCCAGCAGTTATCACGAGGGATCTGGGGCCAACGTCCTGACTTTC. As protein: CASSYHEGSGANVLTF. The chain is built from TRBV6-2 or TRBV6-3 and TRBJ2-6; D perhaps matches TRBD2 (5 bases). This CDR3 is built from 16 residues. With 3 bases removed from V and 1 base from J, the gap between germline ends came to 10 bases. Per the germline V gene, CDR1 is MNHEY and CDR2 is SVGEGT.

This clone came up once. At the DNA level, this CDR3 is encoded by other sequences in the same sample as well. The V and J genes are TRBV19 and TRBJ2-3, with TRBD1 matching over 8 bases. This CDR3 is 13 amino acids long. From germline, CDR1 is LNHDA and CDR2 SQIVND (reference sequence). After removal of 6 bases from V and 6 bases from J, the junction contained 5 bases not matched to a gene. CDR3 nucleotide sequence: TGTGCCAGTAGCGGACAGGGTGGTGATACGCAGTATTTT. Protein sequence: CASSGQGGDTQYF.